This T cell receptor (beta chain) was sequenced for a study of cytomegalovirus exposure and HLA in healthy donors. Overall study results and limits: A later analysis associated some 18,000 TCR beta sequences with HLA alleles at a 0.05 false discovery rate. Under in vitro conditions, a few CMV-associated chains were confirmed as specific for CMV antigens.

The V and J ends lost 0 bases and 6 bases, in that order; junction bases with no gene match: 2. This CDR3 has 14 amino acids. Germline V gives CDR1 GTSNPN, CDR2 SVGIG (reference sequence). In the PCR, 60 Vbeta and 13 Jbeta primers were used. TCRdb keeps only in-frame clones here, not all; method: immunoSEQ multiplex PCR. The table records around 120,000 clones, 75% to 90% of them present only once. Of note for this clone: The antigen remains unidentified.

This receptor was taken from a female donor in good health and CMV-seropositive. The V call is TRBV30, the J call TRBJ2-6; 7 bases are a match to TRBD1. Input material: PBMCs. The CDR3: CAWSVGGVANVLTF. DNA of the CDR3: TGTGCCTGGAGTGTAGGGGGCGTGGCCAACGTCCTGACTTTC. The full variable domain, its missing parts supplied by reference TRBV30 and TRBJ2-6, is SQTIHQWPATLVQPVGSPLSLECTVEGTSNPNLYWYRQAAGRGLQLLFYSVGIGQISSEVPQNLSASRPQDRQFILSSKKLLLSDSGFYLCAWSVGGVANVLTFGAGSRLTVL.